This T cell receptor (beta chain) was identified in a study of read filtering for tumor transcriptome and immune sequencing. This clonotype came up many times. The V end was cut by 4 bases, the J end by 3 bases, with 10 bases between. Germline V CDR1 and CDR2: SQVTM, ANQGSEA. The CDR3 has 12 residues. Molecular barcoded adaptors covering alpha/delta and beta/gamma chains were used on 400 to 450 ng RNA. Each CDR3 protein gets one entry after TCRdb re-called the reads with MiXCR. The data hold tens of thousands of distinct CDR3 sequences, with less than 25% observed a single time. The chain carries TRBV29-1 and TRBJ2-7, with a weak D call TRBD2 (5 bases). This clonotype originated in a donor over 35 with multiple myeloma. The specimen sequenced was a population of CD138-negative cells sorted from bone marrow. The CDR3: CSVAERSYEQYF. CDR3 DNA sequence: TGCAGCGTTGCAGAGCGGAGCTACGAGCAGTACTTC.